This entry lists 15 T cell receptor beta chains sequenced from one sample in a study of CD8+ T cells in alopecia areata. In each case, RNA was isolated and then reverse transcribed into cDNA as the sequencing template. Assay: immunoSEQ multiplex PCR; the TCRdb copy retains only in-frame clones and omits some. The data contain roughly 120,000 clones, roughly two thirds of them seen just once; the ten biggest clones take up 2.8%. Sequencing used CD4+ T cells sorted from blood. Every receptor here comes from a human donor in good health.

This chain links TRBV29-1 with TRBJ2-1; tentatively, D is TRBD2 (6 bases). Per the germline V gene, CDR1 is SQVTM and CDR2 is ANQGSEA. There are 14 residues in the CDR3. Trimming cost V 3 bases and J 6 bases, with 15 bases left between them. In nucleotides, the CDR3 is TGCAGCGTTGATGGGGGTGGGGGAGGCAATGAGCAGTTCTTC. This gives the protein CSVDGGGGGNEQFF.

The chain employs TRBV30 and TRBJ2-5; 8 bases map to TRBD2. CDR3 size: 16 residues. The V gene's germline CDR1 is GTSNPN and CDR2 SVGIG (reference sequence). With 0 bases clipped from V and 5 bases from J, the junction kept 11 bases outside the gene matches. The DNA of the CDR3 is TGTGCCTGGAGTGTACGTGGGGGCCCGGGAGGGGAGACCCAGTACTTC. Its protein is CAWSVRGGPGGETQYF. Full variable domain (outside the CDR3, taken from reference TRBV30 and TRBJ2-5): SQTIHQWPATLVQPVGSPLSLECTVEGTSNPNLYWYRQAAGRGLQLLFYSVGIGQISSEVPQNLSASRPQDRQFILSSKKLLLSDSGFYLCAWSVRGGPGGETQYFGPGTRLLVL.

In this sample, this clone is medium-sized (0.01 to 0.1%). The chain has TRBV6-5 and TRBJ1-1, with 7 nucleotides matching TRBD1. Germline V gene lookup returns CDR1 MNHEY and CDR2 SVGAGI. The CDR3 runs 15 residues. Trimming cost V 2 bases and J 0 bases; bases outside gene matches: 3. The CDR3 protein is CASSYRGLMNTEAFF. The CDR3 region has the DNA TGTGCCAGCAGTTACAGGGGGCTGATGAACACTGAAGCTTTCTTT.

The chain uses TRBV30 and TRBJ1-6, with D unclear. CDR3 length: 13 residues. The germline V and J ends were trimmed by 3 bases and 4 bases, with 7 bases remaining between them. Germline CDR1 is GTSNPN and CDR2 is SVGIG (reference sequence). CDR3: CAWRPSYNSPLHF. The DNA of the CDR3 is TGTGCCTGGAGGCCGTCTTATAATTCACCCCTCCACTTT. Full variable domain (remainder filled in from reference TRBV30 and TRBJ1-6): SQTIHQWPATLVQPVGSPLSLECTVEGTSNPNLYWYRQAAGRGLQLLFYSVGIGQISSEVPQNLSASRPQDRQFILSSKKLLLSDSGFYLCAWRPSYNSPLHFGNGTRLTVT.

This rearrangement joins TRBV7-2 to TRBJ2-3, with 7 bases aligning to TRBD2. V dropped 5 bases and J dropped 3; count of bases not matched to a gene: 8. This CDR3 contains 15 residues. In germline, CDR1 is SGHTA, CDR2 FQGNSA. The CDR3 nucleotides are TGTGCCAGCAGCCCCTCCCGAGCGGGGACAGATACGCAGTATTTT. Translated: CASSPSRAGTDTQYF.

This clone appeared a single time. This chain connects TRBV7-9 to TRBJ2-4; D unclear. The germline gives CDR1 SEHNR, CDR2 FQNEAQ (reference sequence). V was clipped by 5 bases and J by 5 bases, with 4 bases between them. There are 11 residues in the CDR3. The CDR3 bases are TGTGCCAGCAGCCTAGAAAACATTCAGTACTTC. This codes for CASSLENIQYF.

The chain couples TRBV23-1 to TRBJ1-5; 7 positions match TRBD1. TRBV23-1 is reported as an ORF; its role is uncertain. The V and J ends lost 11 bases and 0 bases, in that order; junction bases with no gene match: 7. The CDR3 runs to 14 residues. The CDR3 spells CARWDRYSNQPQHF. The CDR3 region has the DNA TGCGCCCGCTGGGACAGATATAGCAATCAGCCCCAGCATTTT.

The chain is built from TRBV29-1 and TRBJ1-1, with 7 bases aligning to TRBD1. Germline-derived CDR1 and CDR2 are SQVTM and ANQGSEA. The CDR3 consists of 18 residues. V lost 6 bases and J lost 5; bases outside the gene matches: 24. CDR3 bases: TGCAGCGTGACGCGGAAAGGGACAGCGCTCATTGTAGGTACTGAAGCTTTCTTT. This translates into CSVTRKGTALIVGTEAFF. The variable domain in full, with the rest retrieved from reference TRBV29-1 and TRBJ1-1, is SAVISQKPSRDICQRGTSLTIQCQVDSQVTMMFWYRQQPGQSLTLIATANQGSEATYESGFVIDKFPISRPNLTFSTLTVSNMSPEDSSIYLCSVTRKGTALIVGTEAFFGQGTRLTVV.

The chain links TRBV7-2 to TRBJ1-5; unclear D gene. The CDR3 has 13 residues. Trimming shortened V by 5 bases and J by 4 bases, and 9 bases separated the two germline ends. CDR1 is SGHTA and CDR2 is FQGNSA in the germline V gene. DNA of the CDR3: TGTGCCAGCAGCATTGACCGTAATCAGCCCCAGCATTTT. Its translation: CASSIDRNQPQHF.

This clone was seen a handful of times. This sequence joins TRBV19 and TRBJ1-6; no clear D. Trimming stripped 1 base from V and 10 bases from J, with 8 bases between. The CDR3 has 13 residues. In germline, CDR1 is LNHDA, CDR2 SQIVND (reference sequence). The CDR3 DNA sequence: TGTGCCAGTAGTATAGGGGCGGGCTCACCCCTCCACTTT. It is translated as CASSIGAGSPLHF.

The J gene is TRBJ2-3, the V gene TRBV5-1, with D possibly TRBD1 on 5 matching bases. The ends were cut back, 6 bases at V and 0 bases at J, with 11 bases in the middle. This CDR3 comprises 14 residues. Per germline, CDR1 SGHRS and CDR2 YFSETQ. CDR3 amino acids: CASNTGASTDTQYF. The CDR3 DNA reads TGCGCCAGCAATACAGGAGCTAGCACAGATACGCAGTATTTT.

The rearrangement joins TRBV5-1 to TRBJ1-2; D is undetermined. V lost 4 bases and J lost 7, with 17 bases in between. The germline V gene has CDR1 SGHRS and CDR2 YFSETQ. There are 14 residues in the CDR3. In DNA form, the CDR3 reads TGCGCCAGCAGCATGAACAGCGATTCACTTGGCTACACCTTC. Its translation is CASSMNSDSLGYTF.

The CDR3 is CASSMTHLWGNTEAFF. Written as DNA, the CDR3 is TGTGCCAGTAGTATGACACACTTATGGGGGAACACTGAAGCTTTCTTT. This chain connects TRBV19 to TRBJ1-1; no firm D call. This CDR3 is 16 amino acids long. Trimming cost V 3 bases and J 1 base, with 15 bases left between them. Germline lookup yields CDR1 LNHDA and CDR2 SQIVND (reference sequence). The variable domain in full, with the rest retrieved from reference TRBV19 and TRBJ1-1, is DGGITQSPKYLFRKEGQNVTLSCEQNLNHDAMYWYRQDPGQGLRLIYYSQIVNDFQKGDIAEGYSVSREKKESFPLTVTSAQKNPTAFYLCASSMTHLWGNTEAFFGQGTRLTVV.

The genes are TRBV11-2 and TRBJ2-6; a weak D match, TRBD1 (6 bases). Trimming took off 0 bases at V and 0 bases at J, with 9 bases between the two ends. From germline, CDR1 is SGHAT and CDR2 FQNNGV. The CDR3 length is 17 residues. The CDR3, as DNA: TGTGCCAGCAGCTTAGAGGGACAAACCTCTGGGGCCAACGTCCTGACTTTC. This gives the protein CASSLEGQTSGANVLTF.

V usage is TRBV27 and J usage is TRBJ1-4; TRBD1 agrees at 12 bases. The V segment lost 5 bases and the J segment 1 base; nucleotides outside the gene matches: 5. This CDR3 contains 17 residues. CDR1 and CDR2 (germline): MNHEY, SMNVEV (reference sequence). CDR3 in DNA: TGTGCCAGCAGTCCCCGGGACAGGGGGCGAACTAATGAAAAACTGTTTTTT. It specifies CASSPRDRGRTNEKLFF.